This TCR beta chain appears in the sequencing data of a study of blood T cell repertoires in COVID-19. Whole-study context: COVID-19 samples from acute and convalescent phases originated in the United States, Italy and Spain. T cells, B-cell-depleted T cells, or PBMCs supplied cDNA or gDNA.

Original processing methods: Reference gene primer amplification yielded estimated nucleated cell counts. Here immunoSEQ multiplex PCR was the method, and the copy in TCRdb shows in-frame clones only, minus some. The V and J calls and the clone size are those of that table, but D and trimming were determined from the DNA. The sample yields 130,000 to 150,000 clones, more than 75% seen once. The V end was cut by 0 bases, the J end by 1 base, with 13 bases between. Germline V gene lookup returns CDR1 SGDLS and CDR2 YYNGEE. This CDR3 has 17 amino acids. Enrollees, roughly 18 to 95 years old, lived in 24 US areas.

The sample consisted of PBMCs or T cells enriched from blood (not recorded which). V and J are TRBV9 and TRBJ2-2; D ambiguous. The source of this sequence is a woman in her twenties or thirties with acute COVID-19. The chain's CDR3 is CASSVAGSHLNTGELFF. CDR3 coding DNA: TGTGCCAGCAGCGTAGCCGGGTCACACCTGAACACCGGGGAGCTGTTTTTT.